This TCR beta chain derives from a study of blood T cell repertoires in COVID-19. Study background: Donors in the United States, Italy and Spain gave samples during acute or convalescent COVID-19.

The V gene lost 5 bases and the J gene lost 5 bases, with 18 bases spanning the gap. CDR1 is KGHDR and CDR2 is SFDVKD in the germline V gene. This CDR3 has 15 residues. As processed by the authors: Using reference gene primer amplification, nucleated cell counts were estimated. Profiling relied on immunoSEQ multiplex PCR, and the TCRdb table lists in-frame clones only, not all of them. V, J and clone size are those of that table, while D and trimming were read from the DNA. The data hold 200,000 to 250,000 clones, with over 70% observed a single time. The TCR was taken from a woman in her seventies with acute or convalescent COVID-19. The chain carries TRBV24-1 and TRBJ2-7; possible D gene TRBD1, 6 bases. Sequenced sample: peripheral blood. DNA for the CDR3: TGTGCCACCAGTGCAGGACAGACTACCACCGACGAGCAGTACTTC. This sequence encodes CATSAGQTTTDEQYF.